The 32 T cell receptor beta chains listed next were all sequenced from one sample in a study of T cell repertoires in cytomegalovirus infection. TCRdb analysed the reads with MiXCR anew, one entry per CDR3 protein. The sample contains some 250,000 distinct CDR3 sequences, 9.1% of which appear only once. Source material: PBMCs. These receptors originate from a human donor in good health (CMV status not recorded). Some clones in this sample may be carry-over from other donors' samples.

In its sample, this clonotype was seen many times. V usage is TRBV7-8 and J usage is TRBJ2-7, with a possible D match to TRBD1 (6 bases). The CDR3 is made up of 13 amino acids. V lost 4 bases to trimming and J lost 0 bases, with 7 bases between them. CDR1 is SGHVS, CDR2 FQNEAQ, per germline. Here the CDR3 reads CASSSDSSYEQYF. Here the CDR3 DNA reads TGTGCCAGCAGCTCGGACAGCTCCTACGAGCAGTACTTC. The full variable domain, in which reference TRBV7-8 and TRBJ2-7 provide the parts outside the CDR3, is GAGVSQSPRYKVAKRGQDVALRCDPISGHVSLFWYQQALGQGPEFLTYFQNEAQLDKSGLPSDRFFAERPEGSVSTLKIQRTQQEDSAVYLCASSSDSSYEQYFGPGTRLTVT.

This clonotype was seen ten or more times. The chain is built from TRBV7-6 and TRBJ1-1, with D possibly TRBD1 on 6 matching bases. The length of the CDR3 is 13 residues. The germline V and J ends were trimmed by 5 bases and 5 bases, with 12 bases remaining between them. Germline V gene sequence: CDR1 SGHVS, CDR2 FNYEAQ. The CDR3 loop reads CASSVFRGTEAFF. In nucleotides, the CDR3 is TGTGCCAGCAGCGTCTTCAGGGGTACTGAAGCTTTCTTT. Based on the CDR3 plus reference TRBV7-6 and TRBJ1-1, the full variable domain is GAGVSQSPRYKVTKRGQDVALRCDPISGHVSLYWYRQALGQGPEFLTYFNYEAQQDKSGLPNDRFSAERPEGSISTLTIQRTEQRDSAMYRCASSVFRGTEAFFGQGTRLTVV.

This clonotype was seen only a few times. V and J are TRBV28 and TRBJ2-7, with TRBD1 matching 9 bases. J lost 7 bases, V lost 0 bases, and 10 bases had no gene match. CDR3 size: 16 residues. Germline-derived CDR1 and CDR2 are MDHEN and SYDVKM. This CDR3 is CASSLWGTGQAYEQYF. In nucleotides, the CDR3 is TGTGCCAGCAGTTTATGGGGGACAGGGCAGGCGTATGAGCAGTACTTC.

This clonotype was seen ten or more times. In DNA, the CDR3 is TGTGCCAGCTCCCCGGCAGACGGGTTTGGAAAACTGTTTTTT. Encoded protein: CASSPADGFGKLFF. The gene calls are TRBV7-2 and TRBJ1-4; D gene uncertain. Germline assignment: CDR1 SGHTA and CDR2 FQGNSA. With 8 bases removed from V and 10 bases from J, the gap between germline ends came to 20 bases. The CDR3 is 14 residues long. The full variable domain, with the rest looked up from reference TRBV7-2 and TRBJ1-4, is GAGVSQSPSNKVTEKGKDVELRCDPISGHTALYWYRQSLGQGLEFLIYFQGNSAPDKSGLPSDRFSAERTGGSVSTLTIQRTQQEDSAVYLCASSPADGFGKLFFGSGTQLSVL.

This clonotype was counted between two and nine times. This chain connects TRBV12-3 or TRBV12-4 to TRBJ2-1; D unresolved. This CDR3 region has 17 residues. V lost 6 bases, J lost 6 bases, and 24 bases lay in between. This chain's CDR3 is CASSLWWLTTRPNEQFF. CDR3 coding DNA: TGTGCCAGCAGCCTTTGGTGGCTAACCACCCGTCCCAATGAGCAGTTCTTC.

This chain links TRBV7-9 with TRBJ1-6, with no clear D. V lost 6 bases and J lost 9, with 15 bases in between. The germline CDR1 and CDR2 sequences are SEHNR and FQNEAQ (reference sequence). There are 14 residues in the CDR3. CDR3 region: CASRPNGIGSPLHF. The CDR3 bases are TGTGCCAGCAGGCCGAACGGGATCGGTTCACCCCTCCACTTT.

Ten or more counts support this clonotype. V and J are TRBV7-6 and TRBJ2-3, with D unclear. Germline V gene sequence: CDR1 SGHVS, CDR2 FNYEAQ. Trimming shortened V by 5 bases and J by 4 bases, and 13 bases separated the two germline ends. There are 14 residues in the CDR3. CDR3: CASSPYGSADTQYF. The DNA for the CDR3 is TGTGCCAGCAGCCCCTATGGCTCCGCAGATACGCAGTATTTT.

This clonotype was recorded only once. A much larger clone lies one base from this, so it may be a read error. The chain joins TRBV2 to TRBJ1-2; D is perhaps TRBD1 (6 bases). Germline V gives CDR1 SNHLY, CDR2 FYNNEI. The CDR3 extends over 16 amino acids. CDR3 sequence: CASSGGTTGVYYSYTF. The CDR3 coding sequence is TGTGCCAGCAGTGGCGGGACAACCGGGGTCTACTATAGCTACACCTTC. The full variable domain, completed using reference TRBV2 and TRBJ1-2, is EPEVTQTPSHQVTQMGQEVILRCVPISNHLYFYWYRQILGQKVEFLVSFYNNEISEKSEIFDDQFSVERPDGSNFTLKIRSTKLEDSAMYFCASSGGTTGVYYSYTFGSGTRLTVV.

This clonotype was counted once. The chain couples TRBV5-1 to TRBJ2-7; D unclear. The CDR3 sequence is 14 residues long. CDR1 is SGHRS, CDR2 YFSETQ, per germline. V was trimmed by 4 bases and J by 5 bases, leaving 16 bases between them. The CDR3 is CASSRMSDGNEQYF. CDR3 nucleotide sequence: TGCGCCAGCAGCCGGATGAGCGATGGTAACGAGCAGTACTTC.

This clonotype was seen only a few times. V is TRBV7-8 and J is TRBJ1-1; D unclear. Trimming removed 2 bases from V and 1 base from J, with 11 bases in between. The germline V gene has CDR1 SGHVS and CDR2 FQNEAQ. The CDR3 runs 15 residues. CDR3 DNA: TGTGCCAGCAGCTTACGAGTTCAAGAGAACACTGAAGCTTTCTTT. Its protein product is CASSLRVQENTEAFF.

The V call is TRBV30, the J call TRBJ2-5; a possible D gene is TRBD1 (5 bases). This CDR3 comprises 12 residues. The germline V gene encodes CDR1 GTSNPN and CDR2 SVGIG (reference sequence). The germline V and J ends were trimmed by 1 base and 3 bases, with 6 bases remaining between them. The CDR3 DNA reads TGTGCCTGGAGTGAAGGGGAAGAGACCCAGTACTTC. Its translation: CAWSEGEETQYF.

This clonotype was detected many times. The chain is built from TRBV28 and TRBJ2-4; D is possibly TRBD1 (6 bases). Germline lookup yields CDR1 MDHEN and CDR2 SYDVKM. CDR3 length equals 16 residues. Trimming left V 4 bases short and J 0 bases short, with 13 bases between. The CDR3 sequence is CASSSTGPQAKNIQYF. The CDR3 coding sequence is TGTGCCAGCAGTTCAACAGGGCCCCAAGCCAAAAACATTCAGTACTTC.

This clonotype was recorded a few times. The DNA for the CDR3 is TGTGCCAGCTCACCCGGGACTAGTATGGAGACCCAGTACTTC. It specifies CASSPGTSMETQYF. The gene calls are TRBV18 and TRBJ2-5; 8 nucleotides align to TRBD2. Germline V CDR1 and CDR2: KGHSH, LQKENI. V trimming: 3 bases; J trimming: 5 bases; junction bases outside the gene matches: 5. This CDR3 has 14 amino acids.

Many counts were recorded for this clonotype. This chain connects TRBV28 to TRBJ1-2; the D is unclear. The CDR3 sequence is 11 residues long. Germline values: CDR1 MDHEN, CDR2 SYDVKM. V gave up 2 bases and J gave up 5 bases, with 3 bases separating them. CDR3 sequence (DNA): TGTGCCAGCAGTTTACGATATGGCTACACCTTC. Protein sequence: CASSLRYGYTF.

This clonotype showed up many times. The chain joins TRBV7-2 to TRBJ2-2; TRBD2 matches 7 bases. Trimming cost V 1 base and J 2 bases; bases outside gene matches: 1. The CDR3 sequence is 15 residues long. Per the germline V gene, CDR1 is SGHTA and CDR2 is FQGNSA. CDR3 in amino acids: CASSLVAGNTGELFF. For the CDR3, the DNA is TGTGCCAGCAGCTTAGTAGCGGGCAACACCGGGGAGCTGTTTTTT.

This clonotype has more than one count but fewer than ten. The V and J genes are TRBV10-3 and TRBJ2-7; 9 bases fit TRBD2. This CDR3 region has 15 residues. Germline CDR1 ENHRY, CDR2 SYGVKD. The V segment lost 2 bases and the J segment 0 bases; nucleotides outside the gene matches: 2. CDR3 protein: CAISERLADSYEQYF. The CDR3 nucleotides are TGTGCCATCAGTGAGCGACTAGCGGACTCCTACGAGCAGTACTTC.

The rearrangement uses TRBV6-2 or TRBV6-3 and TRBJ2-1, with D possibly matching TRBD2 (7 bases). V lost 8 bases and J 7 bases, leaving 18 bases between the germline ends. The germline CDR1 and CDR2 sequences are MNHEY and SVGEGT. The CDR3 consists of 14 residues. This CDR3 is CASDDGGGPNEQFF. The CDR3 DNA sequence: TGTGCCAGCGATGATGGGGGGGGGCCTAATGAGCAGTTCTTC.

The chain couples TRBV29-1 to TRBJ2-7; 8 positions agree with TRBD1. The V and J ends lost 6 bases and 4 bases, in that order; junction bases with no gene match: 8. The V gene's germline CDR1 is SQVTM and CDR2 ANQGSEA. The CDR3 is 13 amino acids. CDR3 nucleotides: TGCAGCGTCACACAGGGGGTCACGTACGAGCAGTACTTC. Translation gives CSVTQGVTYEQYF.

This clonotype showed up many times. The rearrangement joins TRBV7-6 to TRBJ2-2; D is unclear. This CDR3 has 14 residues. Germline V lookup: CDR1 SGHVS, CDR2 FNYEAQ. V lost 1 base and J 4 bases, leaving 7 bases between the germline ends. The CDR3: CASSLDFITGELFF. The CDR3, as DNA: TGTGCCAGCAGCTTAGATTTTATCACCGGGGAGCTGTTTTTT.

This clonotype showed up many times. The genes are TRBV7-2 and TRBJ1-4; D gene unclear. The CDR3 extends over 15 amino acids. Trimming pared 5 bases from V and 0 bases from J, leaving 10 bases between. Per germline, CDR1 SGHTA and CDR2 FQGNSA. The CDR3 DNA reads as TGTGCCAGCAGCCTGTCAGCCCCAACTAATGAAAAACTGTTTTTT. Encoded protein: CASSLSAPTNEKLFF. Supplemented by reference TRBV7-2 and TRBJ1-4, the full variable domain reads GAGVSQSPSNKVTEKGKDVELRCDPISGHTALYWYRQSLGQGLEFLIYFQGNSAPDKSGLPSDRFSAERTGGSVSTLTIQRTQQEDSAVYLCASSLSAPTNEKLFFGSGTQLSVL.

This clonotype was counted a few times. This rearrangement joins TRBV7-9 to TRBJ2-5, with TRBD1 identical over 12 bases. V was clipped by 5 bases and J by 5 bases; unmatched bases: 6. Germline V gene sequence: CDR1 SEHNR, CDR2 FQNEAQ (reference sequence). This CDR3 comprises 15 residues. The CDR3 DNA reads TGTGCCAGCAGCATCGGGACAGGGGGCAGGGAGACCCAGTACTTC. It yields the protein CASSIGTGGRETQYF.

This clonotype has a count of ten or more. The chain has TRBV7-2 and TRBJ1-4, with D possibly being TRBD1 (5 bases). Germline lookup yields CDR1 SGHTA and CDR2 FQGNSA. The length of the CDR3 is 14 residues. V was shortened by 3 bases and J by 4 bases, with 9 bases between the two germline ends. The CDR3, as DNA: TGTGCCAGCAGCTTTTCAGGGATTAATGAAAAACTGTTTTTT. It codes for CASSFSGINEKLFF.

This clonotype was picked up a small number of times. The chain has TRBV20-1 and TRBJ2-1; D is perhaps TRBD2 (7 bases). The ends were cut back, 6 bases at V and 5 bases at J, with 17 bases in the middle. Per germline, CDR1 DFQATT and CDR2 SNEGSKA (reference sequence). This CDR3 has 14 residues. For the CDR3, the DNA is TGCAGTGCCGGCGTCGGGGGGCCAAACAATGAGCAGTTCTTC. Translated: CSAGVGGPNNEQFF.

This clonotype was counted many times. This CDR3 reads CSAPPGLAGVGEQFF. CDR3 in DNA: TGCAGTGCTCCTCCGGGACTAGCGGGAGTCGGGGAGCAGTTCTTC. The V and J genes are TRBV20-1 and TRBJ2-1; 14 bases are a match to TRBD2. Trimming took 5 bases from V and 10 from J; bases not matched to a gene: 10. Germline CDR1 reads DFQATT; CDR2 reads SNEGSKA (reference sequence). CDR3 length equals 15 residues.

CDR3 coding DNA: TGTGCCAGCAGCTTAGCGGGAGCGCGTAATGAGCAGTTCTTC. As protein: CASSLAGARNEQFF. The rearrangement links TRBV11-2 to TRBJ2-1; the D gene is possibly TRBD2 (6 bases). The germline V gene has CDR1 SGHAT and CDR2 FQNNGV. The CDR3 loop spans 14 amino acids. Between the trimmed V and J ends, which lost 1 base and 7 bases, there was a span of 11 bases.

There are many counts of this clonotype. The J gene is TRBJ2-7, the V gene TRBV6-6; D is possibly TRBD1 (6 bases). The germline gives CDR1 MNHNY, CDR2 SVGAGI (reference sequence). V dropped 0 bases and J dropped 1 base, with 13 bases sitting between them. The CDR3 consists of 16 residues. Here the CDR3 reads CASSYSTQGSSYEQYF. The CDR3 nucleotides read TGTGCCAGCAGTTACTCGACCCAGGGGTCATCCTACGAGCAGTACTTC.

The CDR3, as DNA: TGCAGTGCTAACTCCGGGACTAGCGGGAGGTCAACCTACGAGCAGTACTTC. Amino acids: CSANSGTSGRSTYEQYF. The chain links TRBV20-1 to TRBJ2-7; TRBD2 aligns across 15 bases. The length of the CDR3 is 17 residues. The J segment lost 2 bases and the V segment lost 4 bases, leaving 9 bases of the junction unmatched. Germline lookup yields CDR1 DFQATT and CDR2 SNEGSKA (reference sequence).

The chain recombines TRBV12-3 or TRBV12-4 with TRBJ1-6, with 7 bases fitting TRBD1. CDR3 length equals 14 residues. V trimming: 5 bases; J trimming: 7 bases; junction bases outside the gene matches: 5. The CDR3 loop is CASSRQGANSPLHF. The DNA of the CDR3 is TGTGCCAGCAGTCGACAGGGTGCAAATTCACCCCTCCACTTT.

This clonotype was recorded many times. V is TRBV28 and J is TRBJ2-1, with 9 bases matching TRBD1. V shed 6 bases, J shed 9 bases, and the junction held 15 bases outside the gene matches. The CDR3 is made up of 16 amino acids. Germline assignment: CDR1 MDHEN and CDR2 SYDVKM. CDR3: CASREVQGAQKSEQFF. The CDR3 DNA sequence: TGTGCCAGCAGGGAAGTACAGGGGGCGCAAAAAAGTGAGCAGTTCTTC.

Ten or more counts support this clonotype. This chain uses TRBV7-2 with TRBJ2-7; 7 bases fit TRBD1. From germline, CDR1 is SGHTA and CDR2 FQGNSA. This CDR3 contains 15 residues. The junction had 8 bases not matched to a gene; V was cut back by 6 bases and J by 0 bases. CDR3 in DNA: TGTGCCAGCAGTCTAGGACAGGCGCCCTCCTACGAGCAGTACTTC. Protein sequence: CASSLGQAPSYEQYF.

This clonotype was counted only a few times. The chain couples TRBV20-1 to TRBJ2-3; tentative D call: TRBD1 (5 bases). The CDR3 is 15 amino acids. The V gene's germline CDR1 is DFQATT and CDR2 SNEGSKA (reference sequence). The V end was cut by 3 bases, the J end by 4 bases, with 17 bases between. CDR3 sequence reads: CSARPQGWSADTQYF. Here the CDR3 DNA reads TGCAGTGCTAGGCCCCAGGGTTGGAGCGCAGATACGCAGTATTTT.

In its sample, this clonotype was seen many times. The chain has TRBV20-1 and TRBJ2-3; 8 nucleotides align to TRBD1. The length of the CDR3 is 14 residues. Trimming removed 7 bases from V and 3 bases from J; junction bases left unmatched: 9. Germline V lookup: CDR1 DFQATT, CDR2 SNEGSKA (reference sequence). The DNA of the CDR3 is TGCAGTGTAGGAGGACAGGGTCCGACAGATACGCAGTATTTT. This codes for CSVGGQGPTDTQYF.